This T cell receptor (beta chain) was captured by sequencing in a study of CD8 T cells in Susac syndrome. V lost 8 bases, J lost 1 base, and 11 bases lay in between. The CDR3 consists of 13 residues. Looked up from germline, CDR1 is SNHLY and CDR2 is FYNNEI. With random hexamers, reverse transcription was performed on about 0.5 to 1 ug of RNA. TCRdb processed the immunoSEQ multiplex PCR reads anew with MiXCR; each CDR3 protein has one entry. The sample includes 150,000 to 200,000 distinct CDR3 sequences, around 93% seen only once; the top ten take over 0.11%. This sequence joins TRBV2 and TRBJ1-1; D possibly corresponds to TRBD1 (6 bases). This receptor was taken from a human donor in good health. The sequenced sample was CD4+ T cells from PBMCs. The DNA of the CDR3 is TGTGCCAGCTTACAGGGTTGGAACACTGAAGCTTTCTTT. It codes for CASLQGWNTEAFF. Drawing the rest from reference TRBV2 and TRBJ1-1, the complete variable domain is EPEVTQTPSHQVTQMGQEVILRCVPISNHLYFYWYRQILGQKVEFLVSFYNNEISEKSEIFDDQFSVERPDGSNFTLKIRSTKLEDSAMYFCASLQGWNTEAFFGQGTRLTVV.